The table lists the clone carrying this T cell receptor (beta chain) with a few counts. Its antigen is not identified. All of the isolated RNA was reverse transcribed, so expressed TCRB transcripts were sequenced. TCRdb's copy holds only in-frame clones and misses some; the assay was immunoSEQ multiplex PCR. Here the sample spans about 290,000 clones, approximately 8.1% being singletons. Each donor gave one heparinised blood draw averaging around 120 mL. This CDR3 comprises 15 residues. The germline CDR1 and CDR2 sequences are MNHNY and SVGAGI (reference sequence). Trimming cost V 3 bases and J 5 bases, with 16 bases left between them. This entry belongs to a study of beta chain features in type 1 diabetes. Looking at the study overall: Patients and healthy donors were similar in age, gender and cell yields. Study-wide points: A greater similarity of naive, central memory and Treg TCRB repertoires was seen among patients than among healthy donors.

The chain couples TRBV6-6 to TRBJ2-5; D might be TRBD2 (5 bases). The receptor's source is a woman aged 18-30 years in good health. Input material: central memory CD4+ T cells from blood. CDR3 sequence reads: CASSYGIGVWETQYF. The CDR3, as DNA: TGTGCCAGCAGTTATGGGATCGGGGTATGGGAGACCCAGTACTTC.